A selection of T cell receptor beta chains follows, all from one sample in a study of identical twins. TCRdb itself ran the 5' RACE reads through MiXCR, one entry per CDR3 protein. Here the sample spans roughly 290,000 distinct CDR3 sequences, 9.5% being singletons. These records were also assigned to another study, of yellow fever vaccine responses in identical twins.

Sequencing was done on a sample of CD8+ T cells sorted from blood. Receptors were obtained from a young woman in good health. CDR3s include the opening cysteine and the closing phenylalanine or tryptophan. D genes are given only for firm matches. Size tells how often a clone was seen (once, few, many) or the class of an expanded clone, and some rows leave it out.

TGCAGCGTTTCTCAGGGGGATGGACTATACGAGCAGTACTTC	CSVSQGDGLYEQYF	TRBJ2-7	TRBV29-1	many	-
TGTGCCAGCAGCACGGACAGCCAAGAGACCCAGTACTTC	CASSTDSQETQYF	TRBJ2-5	TRBV11-1	many	-
TGTGCCAGCAGCTCCCAGGACGACTACGAGCAGTACTTC	CASSSQDDYEQYF	TRBJ2-7	TRBV7-3	-	-
TGCAGTGCCCCCCTGGGGACATATTCCGGGGAGCTGTTTTTT	CSAPLGTYSGELFF	TRBJ2-2	TRBV20-1	many	-
TGCAGCGTTGCGACAGGAACCAACTACGAGCAGTACTTC	CSVATGTNYEQYF	TRBJ2-7	TRBV29-1	-	-
TGTGCCAGCAGCTTGGGAACGGTCAATGAGCAGTTCTTC	CASSLGTVNEQFF	TRBJ2-1	TRBV7-9	many	-
TGTGCCAGTAGGATGGGAGCCTACAATGAGCAGTTCTTC	CASRMGAYNEQFF	TRBJ2-1	TRBV19	-	-
TGCAGTGCTAGAAAACAGGGAACGCACGAGCAGTACTTC	CSARKQGTHEQYF	TRBJ2-7	TRBV20-1	few	-
TGCGCCAGCAGTTATGGACCGGACAGGACCTACGAGCAGTACTTC	CASSYGPDRTYEQYF	TRBJ2-7	TRBV5-1	-	TRBD1
TGTGCCAGCAGCCAACGGGGGACTAGCACGAACACCGGGGAGCTGTTTTTT	CASSQRGTSTNTGELFF	TRBJ2-2	TRBV4-2	few	TRBD2